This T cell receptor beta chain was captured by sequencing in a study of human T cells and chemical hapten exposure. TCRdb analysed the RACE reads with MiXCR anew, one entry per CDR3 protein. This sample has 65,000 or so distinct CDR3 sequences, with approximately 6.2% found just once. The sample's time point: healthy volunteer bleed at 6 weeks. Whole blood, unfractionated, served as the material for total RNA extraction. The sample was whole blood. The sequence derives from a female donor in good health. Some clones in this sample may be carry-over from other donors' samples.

CDR3 amino acids: CASSLRGQIHEQYF. CDR3 sequence (DNA): TGTGCCAGCAGCTTGAGGGGACAGATCCACGAGCAGTACTTC. This chain uses TRBV5-6 with TRBJ2-7, with TRBD1 matching 7 bases. This CDR3 contains 14 residues. CDR1 SGHDT and CDR2 YYEEEE come from the germline V gene. After removal of 1 base from V and 5 bases from J, the junction contained 6 bases not matched to a gene.